The 9 T cell receptor beta chains below were found in one sample sequenced in a study of CD8 T cells in Susac syndrome. RNA in amounts of about 0.45 to 1 ug was reverse transcribed with random hexamers. TCRdb re-called the immunoSEQ multiplex PCR reads through MiXCR, storing one row per CDR3 protein. The table records approximately 170,000 distinct CDR3 sequences, roughly 94% of them present only once. Specimen: CD4+ T cells from PBMCs. The source of these receptors is a human donor with multiple sclerosis.

V gene TRBV29-1 combines with J gene TRBJ2-5, with a possible D match to TRBD2 (6 bases). Germline CDR1 SQVTM, CDR2 ANQGSEA. The CDR3 is made up of 13 amino acids. Deletions cut 4 bases from V and 2 bases from J, with 11 bases between. CDR3 residues: CSVAVAVQETQYF. The CDR3 coding sequence is TGCAGCGTTGCAGTAGCGGTACAAGAGACCCAGTACTTC.

This chain uses TRBV4-2 with TRBJ2-5; D perhaps matches TRBD2 (7 bases). CDR1 LGHNA and CDR2 YNFKEQ come from the germline V gene. The CDR3 spans 17 residues. Trimming took 2 bases from V and 5 from J, leaving 21 bases between them. The CDR3 DNA is TGTGCCAGCAGCCAATTTGAGGGGGAGGGATTAACGGAGACCCAGTACTTC. Translating gives CASSQFEGEGLTETQYF.

V usage is TRBV20-1 and J usage is TRBJ1-1; D gene uncertain. The CDR3 runs to 13 residues. CDR1 is DFQATT and CDR2 is SNEGSKA in the germline V gene (reference sequence). V lost 5 bases and J 3 bases, leaving 13 bases between the germline ends. CDR3 sequence (DNA): TGCAGTGCTCCCTCCCTCGGGGACACTGAAGCTTTCTTT. Translating it yields CSAPSLGDTEAFF.

The chain joins TRBV20-1 to TRBJ2-5; D might be TRBD1 (5 bases). The CDR3 consists of 11 residues. The V gene lost 7 bases and the J gene lost 4 bases, with 10 bases spanning the gap. CDR1 and CDR2 from the germline V gene are DFQATT and SNEGSKA (reference sequence). CDR3 DNA: TGCAGTGTCGAGCAGGGAGAGACCCAGTACTTC. Its protein is CSVEQGETQYF.

The chain has TRBV29-1 and TRBJ2-1; possibly TRBD2 for D (5 bases). Between the trimmed V and J ends, which lost 7 bases and 10 bases, there was a span of 11 bases. This CDR3 has 10 residues. The germline gives CDR1 SQVTM, CDR2 ANQGSEA. The CDR3 reads CSAQTKEQFF. DNA of the CDR3: TGCAGCGCCCAGACTAAAGAGCAGTTCTTC.

The rearrangement uses TRBV7-2 and TRBJ1-1; D ambiguous. Per germline, CDR1 SGHTA and CDR2 FQGNSA. The CDR3 sequence is 14 residues long. Trimming left V 1 base short and J 3 bases short, with 9 bases between. In nucleotides, the CDR3 is TGTGCCAGCAGCTTAGATAACAGCCACACTGAAGCTTTCTTT. Translation: CASSLDNSHTEAFF.

This rearrangement joins TRBV29-1 to TRBJ1-1; D remains ambiguous. The CDR3 contains 12 residues. Germline V lookup: CDR1 SQVTM, CDR2 ANQGSEA. The V gene lost 4 bases and the J gene lost 1 base, with 7 bases spanning the gap. The CDR3 sequence: CSVVRTNTEAFF. The CDR3 nucleotides read TGCAGCGTTGTGAGGACGAACACTGAAGCTTTCTTT.

This chain uses TRBV5-1 with TRBJ1-1; tentatively, D is TRBD1 (6 bases). Germline assignment: CDR1 SGHRS and CDR2 YFSETQ. The CDR3 runs to 14 residues. The V end lost 5 bases, the J end lost 4 bases, and 15 bases lay between the germline ends. The CDR3 DNA is TGCGCCAGCAGAGGACAGCAGGTTTTCACTGAAGCTTTCTTT. This gives the protein CASRGQQVFTEAFF.

The J gene is TRBJ2-7, the V gene TRBV7-8, with D perhaps matching TRBD2 (5 bases). The CDR3 runs 16 residues. V was pared by 4 bases and J by 0 bases, with 16 bases between. Germline lookup yields CDR1 SGHVS and CDR2 FQNEAQ. The DNA of the CDR3 is TGTGCCAGCAGCTCCACCCCCAGCGGAAGCTCCTACGAGCAGTACTTC. Encoded protein: CASSSTPSGSSYEQYF.